One sample yielded the 29 T cell receptor beta chains listed below, sequenced in a study of Tregs in tolerant kidney transplant recipients. This table comes from immunoSEQ multiplex PCR, and its TCRdb copy is limited to in-frame clones, with some not included. The sample consists of about 94,000 clones, under 95% of them appearing once. The sample here was CD4+ T cells from blood, taken before the transplant. These receptors were collected from a human donor who received a combined kidney and bone marrow transplant.

This chain uses TRBV7-2 with TRBJ2-7, with D tentatively TRBD1 (5 bases). CDR1 is SGHTA, CDR2 FQGNSA, per germline. The V gene lost 7 bases and the J gene lost 1 base, with 11 bases spanning the gap. The CDR3 consists of 13 residues. The CDR3 is CASNRQWSYEQYF. The CDR3 DNA is TGTGCCAGCAACCGACAGTGGTCCTACGAGCAGTACTTC.

The CDR3 sequence: CASSLVRGRTDTQYF. As DNA, the CDR3 is TGCGCCAGCAGCTTGGTCAGGGGTCGTACAGATACGCAGTATTTT. The V call is TRBV5-1, the J call TRBJ2-3; perhaps TRBD1 as D (6 bases). This CDR3 contains 15 residues. The germline gives CDR1 SGHRS, CDR2 YFSETQ. Trimming removed 0 bases from V and 3 bases from J, with 11 bases in between.

This sequence joins TRBV19 and TRBJ2-5; D might be TRBD2 (5 bases). CDR1 LNHDA and CDR2 SQIVND come from the germline V gene (reference sequence). The CDR3 covers 13 residues. V was pared by 6 bases and J by 1 base, with 9 bases between. The CDR3 region has the DNA TGTGCCAGTAGCCGGGATCGCCAAGAGACCCAGTACTTC. It encodes CASSRDRQETQYF. The full variable domain, in which reference TRBV19 and TRBJ2-5 provide the parts outside the CDR3, is DGGITQSPKYLFRKEGQNVTLSCEQNLNHDAMYWYRQDPGQGLRLIYYSQIVNDFQKGDIAEGYSVSREKKESFPLTVTSAQKNPTAFYLCASSRDRQETQYFGPGTRLLVL.

This sequence joins TRBV6-1 and TRBJ2-7; 7 nucleotides match TRBD1. The CDR3 loop spans 14 amino acids. CDR1 and CDR2 from the germline V gene are MNHNS and SASEGT. V lost 4 bases, J lost 6 bases, and 9 bases stayed unmatched. Here the CDR3 DNA reads TGTGCCAGCAGTGCCGGACAGGTCGTGGGCGAGCAGTACTTC. Its protein is CASSAGQVVGEQYF.

This clone was counted once. CDR3 coding DNA: TGTGCCAGTAGTATAGGGGACAGAGCTAACTATGGCTACACCTTC. It yields the protein CASSIGDRANYGYTF. The J gene is TRBJ1-2, the V gene TRBV19, with 7 bases that match TRBD1. Per germline, CDR1 LNHDA and CDR2 SQIVND (reference sequence). The length of the CDR3 is 15 residues. J gave up 0 bases and V 1 base, and 2 bases lay outside the gene matches.

The rearrangement uses TRBV10-1 and TRBJ1-5; D is undetermined. CDR3 length: 16 residues. CDR1 is WNHNN and CDR2 is SYGVQD in the germline V gene (reference sequence). The V end lost 8 bases, the J end lost 2 bases, and 19 bases lay between the germline ends. The CDR3 sequence is CASSARVIVGNQPQHF. CDR3 coding DNA: TGCGCCAGCTCGGCGAGGGTGATAGTAGGCAATCAGCCCCAGCATTTT.

The chain has TRBV7-2 and TRBJ2-5, with TRBD2 as a possible D gene (5 bases). This CDR3 is built from 15 residues. The germline gives CDR1 SGHTA, CDR2 FQGNSA. V lost 6 bases, J lost 5 bases, and 19 bases lay in between. The CDR3 is CASRPHAAAVETQYF. The CDR3 nucleotides read TGTGCCAGCAGACCCCACGCAGCGGCTGTGGAGACCCAGTACTTC.

The chain carries TRBV29-1 and TRBJ2-1; 8 nucleotides line up with TRBD2. The germline V gene encodes CDR1 SQVTM and CDR2 ANQGSEA. This CDR3 is 13 amino acids long. With V trimmed by 6 bases and J by 4 bases, 5 bases remained unmatched. CDR3 residues: CSVSSGYYNEQFF. The DNA for the CDR3 is TGCAGCGTATCTAGCGGGTATTACAATGAGCAGTTCTTC.

The chain recombines TRBV14 with TRBJ2-7; D not certain. The CDR3 totals 17 residues. Trimming removed 0 bases from V and 5 bases from J, with 20 bases in between. Germline V lookup: CDR1 SGHDN, CDR2 FVKESK. CDR3 coding DNA: TGTGCCAGCAGCCAAGATCCGGCTAGAGGATTAAGACACGAGCAGTACTTC. It encodes CASSQDPARGLRHEQYF.

V and J are TRBV18 and TRBJ1-5; possible D gene TRBD1, 5 bases. Germline V gene sequence: CDR1 KGHSH, CDR2 LQKENI. V was trimmed by 6 bases and J by 5 bases, leaving 11 bases between them. The CDR3 length is 13 residues. CDR3 sequence (DNA): TGTGCCAGCTCCCAGGGATCAGATCAGCCCCAGCATTTT. Translated, it gives CASSQGSDQPQHF.

The chain couples TRBV7-6 to TRBJ1-1; D unresolved. The CDR3 spans 18 residues. Deletions cut 5 bases from V and 2 bases from J, with 24 bases between. Germline lookup yields CDR1 SGHVS and CDR2 FNYEAQ. The CDR3: CASSGRGFGGKLNTEAFF. CDR3 nucleotides: TGTGCCAGCAGCGGCCGAGGGTTCGGCGGAAAATTAAACACTGAAGCTTTCTTT.

The chain couples TRBV19 to TRBJ2-7; 10 bases agree with TRBD2. This CDR3 has 16 amino acids. Germline lookup yields CDR1 LNHDA and CDR2 SQIVND (reference sequence). V shed 7 bases, J shed 4 bases, and the junction held 13 bases outside the gene matches. The CDR3 sequence is CASKRAGGPGAYEQYF. Written as DNA, the CDR3 is TGTGCCAGTAAGCGAGCGGGAGGGCCAGGGGCATACGAGCAGTACTTC. The full variable domain, rest sourced from reference TRBV19 and TRBJ2-7, is DGGITQSPKYLFRKEGQNVTLSCEQNLNHDAMYWYRQDPGQGLRLIYYSQIVNDFQKGDIAEGYSVSREKKESFPLTVTSAQKNPTAFYLCASKRAGGPGAYEQYFGPGTRLTVT.

This chain links TRBV7-3 with TRBJ1-1; 7 nucleotides agree with TRBD1. Looked up from germline, CDR1 is SGHTA and CDR2 is FQGTGA. CDR3 length: 16 amino acids. The J segment lost 5 bases and the V segment lost 6 bases, leaving 15 bases of the junction unmatched. CDR3 amino acids: CASSSGRGQGITEAFF. CDR3 nucleotide sequence: TGTGCCAGCAGTTCCGGGAGGGGGCAGGGGATTACTGAAGCTTTCTTT.

V usage is TRBV6-1 and J usage is TRBJ2-7; weak D call: TRBD1 (6 bases). This CDR3 is 14 amino acids long. Germline CDR1 MNHNS, CDR2 SASEGT. The V gene lost 7 bases and the J gene lost 0 bases, with 13 bases spanning the gap. CDR3 loop: CASTQGYSSYEQYF. DNA for the CDR3: TGTGCCAGCACCCAGGGGTACAGCTCCTACGAGCAGTACTTC.

V is TRBV6-4 and J is TRBJ2-1; no definite D call. Germline CDR1 is MRHNA and CDR2 is SNTAGT. Trimming took off 4 bases at V and 0 bases at J, with 4 bases between the two ends. There are 13 residues in the CDR3. CDR3: CASSAGSYNEQFF. The CDR3 DNA sequence: TGTGCCAGCAGTGCGGGCTCCTACAATGAGCAGTTCTTC.

The chain couples TRBV14 to TRBJ1-4, with D possibly being TRBD1 (6 bases). The CDR3 contains 15 residues. The V gene lost 6 bases and the J gene lost 7 bases, with 18 bases spanning the gap. Germline values: CDR1 SGHDN, CDR2 FVKESK. The CDR3 is CASRFSGQGGEKLFF. The DNA of the CDR3 is TGTGCCAGCAGGTTTTCGGGCCAAGGGGGTGAAAAACTGTTTTTT.

This chain joins TRBV11-1 and TRBJ2-2; a weak D match, TRBD1 (5 bases). Germline V CDR1 and CDR2: SGHAT, FQDESV (reference sequence). The CDR3 consists of 15 residues. V gave up 2 bases and J gave up 7 bases, with 14 bases separating them. The CDR3 reads CASSLRAGWDGELFF. The CDR3 DNA is TGTGCCAGCAGCTTAAGGGCAGGGTGGGACGGGGAGCTGTTTTTT.

The chain employs TRBV29-1 and TRBJ2-2; 10 bases line up with TRBD1. V was pared by 4 bases and J by 0 bases, with 11 bases of the junction left unmatched. Germline V gene lookup returns CDR1 SQVTM and CDR2 ANQGSEA. The CDR3 is made up of 18 amino acids. CDR3 nucleotide sequence: TGCAGCGTTGGGTGGGGACAGGGGCGCCCCACGAACACCGGGGAGCTGTTTTTT. Protein sequence: CSVGWGQGRPTNTGELFF.

This chain links TRBV19 with TRBJ1-6; no firm D call. Germline V gives CDR1 LNHDA, CDR2 SQIVND (reference sequence). The CDR3 is made up of 15 amino acids. V lost 3 bases to trimming and J lost 7 bases, with 13 bases between them. The CDR3 is CASSIILTGNSPLHF. The CDR3 nucleotides read TGTGCCAGTAGTATCATCTTAACGGGAAATTCACCCCTCCACTTT.

In its sample, this clone was seen once. The chain joins TRBV7-9 to TRBJ2-2; the D is unclear. Trimming cost V 5 bases and J 5 bases, with 6 bases left between them. Germline V gene lookup returns CDR1 SEHNR and CDR2 FQNEAQ (reference sequence). CDR3 length: 12 residues. CDR3 sequence reads: CASSPVTGELFF. The CDR3 nucleotides read TGTGCCAGCAGCCCCGTAACCGGGGAGCTGTTTTTT.

The chain recombines TRBV5-1 with TRBJ2-7; TRBD2 matches 9 bases. Germline CDR1 and CDR2: SGHRS and YFSETQ. The CDR3 is 18 amino acids. V was clipped by 3 bases and J by 5 bases; unmatched bases: 18. The CDR3, as DNA: TGCGCCAGCAGCTCACCCCCGGGACTAGCTCTTCTTCGACACGAGCAGTACTTC. The encoded protein is CASSSPPGLALLRHEQYF.

The chain employs TRBV7-3 and TRBJ1-3, with D unresolved. The germline V and J ends were trimmed by 1 base and 3 bases, with 13 bases remaining between them. The CDR3 length is 16 residues. CDR1 is SGHTA and CDR2 is FQGTGA in the germline V gene. CDR3 nucleotides: TGTGCCAGCAGCTTAAACGGTCCCGGGGTTGGAAACACCATATATTTT. Protein sequence: CASSLNGPGVGNTIYF.

This chain joins TRBV18 and TRBJ1-6, with D maybe TRBD1 (6 bases). The CDR3 loop spans 15 amino acids. Germline-derived CDR1 and CDR2 are KGHSH and LQKENI. Trimming cost V 2 bases and J 7 bases, with 12 bases left between them. The DNA for the CDR3 is TGTGCCAGCTCACCAATACAGGGTTTCAATTCACCCCTCCACTTT. The encoded protein is CASSPIQGFNSPLHF.

This chain uses TRBV6-1 with TRBJ2-5; D is perhaps TRBD2 (5 bases). CDR1 is MNHNS, CDR2 SASEGT, per germline. This CDR3 is built from 16 residues. The V end was cut by 4 bases, the J end by 7 bases, with 22 bases between. Here the CDR3 DNA reads TGTGCCAGCAGTGGCATGTCTCCAGCGGCCCCGGGGACCCAGTACTTC. It codes for CASSGMSPAAPGTQYF.

The chain is built from TRBV11-3 and TRBJ2-2; tentatively, D is TRBD1 (7 bases). Trimming stripped 3 bases from V and 5 bases from J, with 19 bases between. CDR1 is SGHNT, CDR2 YENEEA, per germline. The CDR3 contains 17 residues. The CDR3 coding sequence is TGTGCCAGCAGCTTGAGTTCAGGGGGGCCGAGGACCGGGGAGCTGTTTTTT. It specifies CASSLSSGGPRTGELFF.

Here the CDR3 reads CASSGLTGNYGYTF. In nucleotides, the CDR3 is TGTGCCAGCAGTGGGTTGACAGGCAACTATGGCTACACCTTC. The V call is TRBV6-1, the J call TRBJ1-2; D might be TRBD1 (6 bases). V was trimmed by 4 bases and J by 2 bases, leaving 11 bases between them. The V gene's germline CDR1 is MNHNS and CDR2 SASEGT. The CDR3 spans 14 residues.

This chain's CDR3 is CASSDTGYPEAFF. CDR3 in DNA: TGTGCCAGCTCAGATACAGGGTACCCTGAAGCTTTCTTT. The genes are TRBV18 and TRBJ1-1; a possible D gene is TRBD1 (6 bases). V lost 5 bases and J 6 bases, leaving 13 bases between the germline ends. The CDR3 is 13 amino acids. Germline V gene sequence: CDR1 KGHSH, CDR2 LQKENI.

The V call is TRBV4-3, the J call TRBJ2-3, with 12 positions matching TRBD2. The ends lost 1 base at V and 3 bases at J; junction bases unmatched: 2. The CDR3 totals 16 residues. Germline CDR1 is LGHNA and CDR2 is YSLEER. The CDR3 protein is CASSQGTSGTTDTQYF. CDR3 nucleotide sequence: TGCGCCAGCAGCCAAGGGACTAGCGGGACGACAGATACGCAGTATTTT.

The rearrangement uses TRBV4-3 and TRBJ2-7, with a tentative D call TRBD1 (6 bases). Deletions cut 4 bases from V and 0 bases from J, with 16 bases between. Germline V CDR1 and CDR2: LGHNA, YSLEER. The CDR3 totals 16 residues. CDR3 sequence reads: CASSPSRGGLSYEQYF. CDR3 nucleotides: TGCGCCAGCAGCCCCTCGAGAGGGGGTCTCTCCTACGAGCAGTACTTC.